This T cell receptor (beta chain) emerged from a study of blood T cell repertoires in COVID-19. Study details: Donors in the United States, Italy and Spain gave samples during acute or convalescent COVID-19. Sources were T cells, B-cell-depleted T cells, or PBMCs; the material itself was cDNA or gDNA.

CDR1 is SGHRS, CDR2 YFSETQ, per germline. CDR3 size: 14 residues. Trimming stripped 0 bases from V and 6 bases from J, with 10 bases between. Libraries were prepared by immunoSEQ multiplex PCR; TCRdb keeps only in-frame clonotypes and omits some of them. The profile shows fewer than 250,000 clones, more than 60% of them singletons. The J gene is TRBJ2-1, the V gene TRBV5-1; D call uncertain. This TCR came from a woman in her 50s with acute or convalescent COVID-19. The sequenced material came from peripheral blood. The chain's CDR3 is CASSLVVSSNEQFF. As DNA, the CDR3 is TGCGCCAGCAGCTTGGTGGTTAGCTCCAATGAGCAGTTCTTC.